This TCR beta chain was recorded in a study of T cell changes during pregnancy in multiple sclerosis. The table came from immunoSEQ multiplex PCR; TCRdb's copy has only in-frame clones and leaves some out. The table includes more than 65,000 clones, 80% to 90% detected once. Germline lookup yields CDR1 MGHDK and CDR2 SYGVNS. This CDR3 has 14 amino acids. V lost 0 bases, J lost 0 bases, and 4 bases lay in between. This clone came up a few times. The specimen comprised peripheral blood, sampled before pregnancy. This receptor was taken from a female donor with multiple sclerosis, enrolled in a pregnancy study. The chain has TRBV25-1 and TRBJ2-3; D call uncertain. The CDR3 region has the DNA TGTGCCAGCAGTGAATATCTGAGCACAGATACGCAGTATTTT. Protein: CASSEYLSTDTQYF.